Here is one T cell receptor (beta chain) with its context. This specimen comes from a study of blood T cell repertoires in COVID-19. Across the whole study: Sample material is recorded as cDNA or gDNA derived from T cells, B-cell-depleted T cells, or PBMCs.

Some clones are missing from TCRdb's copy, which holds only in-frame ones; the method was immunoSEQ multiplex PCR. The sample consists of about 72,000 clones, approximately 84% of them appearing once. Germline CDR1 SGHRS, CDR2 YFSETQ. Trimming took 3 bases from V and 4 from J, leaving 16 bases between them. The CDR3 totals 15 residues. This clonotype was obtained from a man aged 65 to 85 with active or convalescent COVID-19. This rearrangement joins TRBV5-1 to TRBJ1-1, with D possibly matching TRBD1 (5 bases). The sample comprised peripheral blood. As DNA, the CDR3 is TGCGCCAGCAGCTCCTCTACAGGTACGGCCACTGAAGCTTTCTTT. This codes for CASSSSTGTATEAFF. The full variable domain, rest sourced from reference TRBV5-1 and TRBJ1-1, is KAGVTQTPRYLIKTRGQQVTLSCSPISGHRSVSWYQQTPGQGLQFLFEYFSETQRNKGNFPGRFSGRQFSNSRSEMNVSTLELGDSALYLCASSSSTGTATEAFFGQGTRLTVV.